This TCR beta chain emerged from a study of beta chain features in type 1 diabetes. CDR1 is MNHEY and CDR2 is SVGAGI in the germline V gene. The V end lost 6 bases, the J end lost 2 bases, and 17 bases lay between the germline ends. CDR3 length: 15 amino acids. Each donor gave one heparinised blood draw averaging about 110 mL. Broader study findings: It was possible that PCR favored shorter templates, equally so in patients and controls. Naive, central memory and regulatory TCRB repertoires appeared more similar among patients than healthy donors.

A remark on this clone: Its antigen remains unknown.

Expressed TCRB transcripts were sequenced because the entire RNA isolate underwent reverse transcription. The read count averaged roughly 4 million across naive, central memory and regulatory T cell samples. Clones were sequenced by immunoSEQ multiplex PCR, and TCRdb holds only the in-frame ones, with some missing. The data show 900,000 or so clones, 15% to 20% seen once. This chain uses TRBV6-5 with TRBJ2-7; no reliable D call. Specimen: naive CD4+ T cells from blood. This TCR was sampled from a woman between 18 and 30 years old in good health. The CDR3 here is CASRTVEQATYEQYF. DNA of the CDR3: TGTGCCAGCAGGACCGTAGAGCAAGCGACCTACGAGCAGTACTTC.